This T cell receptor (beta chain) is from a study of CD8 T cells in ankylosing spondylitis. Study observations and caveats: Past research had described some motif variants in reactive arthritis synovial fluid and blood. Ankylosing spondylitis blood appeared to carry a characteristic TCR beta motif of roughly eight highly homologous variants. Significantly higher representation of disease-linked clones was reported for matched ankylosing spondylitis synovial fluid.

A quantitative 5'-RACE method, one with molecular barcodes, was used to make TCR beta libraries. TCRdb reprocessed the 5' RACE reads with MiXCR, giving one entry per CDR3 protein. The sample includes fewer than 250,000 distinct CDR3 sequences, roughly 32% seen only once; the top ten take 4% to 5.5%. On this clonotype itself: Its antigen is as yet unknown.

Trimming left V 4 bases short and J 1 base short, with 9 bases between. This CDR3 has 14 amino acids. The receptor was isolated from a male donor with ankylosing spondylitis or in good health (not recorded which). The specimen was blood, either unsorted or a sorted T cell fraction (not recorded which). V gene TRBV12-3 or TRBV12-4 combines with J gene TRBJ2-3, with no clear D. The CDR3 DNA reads TGTGCCAGCAGTTCCATTGCGCGCACAGATACGCAGTATTTT. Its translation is CASSSIARTDTQYF.